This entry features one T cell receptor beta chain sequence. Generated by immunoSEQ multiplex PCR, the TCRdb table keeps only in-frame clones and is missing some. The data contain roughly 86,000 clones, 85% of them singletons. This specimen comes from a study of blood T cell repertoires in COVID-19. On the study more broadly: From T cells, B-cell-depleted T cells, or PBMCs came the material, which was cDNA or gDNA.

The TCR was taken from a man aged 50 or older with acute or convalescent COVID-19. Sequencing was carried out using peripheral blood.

The CDR3 loop reads CASSLGTGGWIGEQFF. CDR3 bases: TGTGCCAGCAGCTTAGGGACAGGGGGATGGATAGGTGAGCAGTTCTTC. The V gene is TRBV11-2, the J gene TRBJ2-1; 10 bases match TRBD1. Germline values: CDR1 SGHAT, CDR2 FQNNGV. Germline trimming cut 1 base from V and 9 bases from J; bases unmatched to any gene: 9. The CDR3 contains 16 residues.